This T cell receptor (beta chain) was identified during a study of OX40 agonist ivuxolimab in advanced cancers. General study results and limits: At doses 0.1 to 3.0 mg/kg, CD4+ and CD8+ clones expanded.

The table came from immunoSEQ multiplex PCR; TCRdb's copy has only in-frame clones and leaves some out. The sample includes around 20,000 clones, around two thirds seen only once; the top ten take roughly 20%. V dropped 0 bases and J dropped 1; count of bases not matched to a gene: 2. Per the germline V gene, CDR1 is SGHVS and CDR2 is FQNEAQ. CDR3 length equals 16 residues. By proportion, this clone is medium-sized (0.01 to 0.1%). Its antigen is currently unknown. Different DNA sequences within this sample yield the same CDR3. The rearrangement joins TRBV7-8 to TRBJ2-7; the match to TRBD1 covers 11 bases. The sequencing here drew on CD4+ or CD8+ T cells sorted from blood, taken in a trial of the OX40 agonist ivuxolimab. The source of this sequence is an adult with an advanced solid tumor such as melanoma, head and neck, liver or kidney cancer. CDR3: CASSLAGTGGSYEQYF. CDR3 nucleotide sequence: TGTGCCAGCAGCTTAGCGGGGACAGGGGGATCCTACGAGCAGTACTTC.